A selection of T cell receptor beta chains follows, all from one sample in a study of T-cell reconstitution after alpha-beta-depleted transplantation in children. One entry per CDR3 protein, called by TCRdb with MiXCR from the PCR reads. The table includes hundreds of thousands of distinct CDR3 sequences, roughly 13% detected once. The source was PBMCs, collected before TCRalphabeta/CD19-depleted stem cell transplant. The source of these receptors is a girl aged 2 to 10 with congenital amegakaryocytic thrombocytopenia, due to receive a stem cell transplant. Both conserved end residues are part of each CDR3. Fields, in order: J gene, V gene, CDR3 protein.

J: TRBJ1-5; V: TRBV20-1; CDR3: CSAQLGGLPQHF
J: TRBJ2-7; V: TRBV20-1; CDR3: CSVQTSGSEQYF
J: TRBJ2-7; V: TRBV7-9; CDR3: CASSPGQTTYEQYF
J: TRBJ2-5; V: TRBV20-1; CDR3: CSANLAGGRETQYF
J: TRBJ2-3; V: TRBV20-1; CDR3: CSASSGRATDTQYF
J: TRBJ2-1; V: TRBV5-1; CDR3: CASSLGSAGPFF
J: TRBJ2-7; V: TRBV20-1; CDR3: CSARDGDGSYEQYF
J: TRBJ2-1; V: TRBV10-3; CDR3: CAISAKVVGGLNNEQFF
J: TRBJ2-1; V: TRBV15; CDR3: CATSRGGSSYNEQFF
J: TRBJ2-7; V: TRBV7-3; CDR3: CASSSRATDEQYF
J: TRBJ2-7; V: TRBV27; CDR3: CASSSQGVGSYEQYF
J: TRBJ2-3; V: TRBV20-1; CDR3: CSAEDRQGTDTQYF
J: TRBJ2-7; V: TRBV20-1; CDR3: CSARDRQTYEQYF
J: TRBJ2-6; V: TRBV12-3/TRBV12-4; CDR3: CASSSRRSSGANVLTF
J: TRBJ2-3; V: TRBV12-3/TRBV12-4; CDR3: CASSRRGGGADTQYF
J: TRBJ2-2; V: TRBV5-1; CDR3: CASRARAGGNTGELFF
J: TRBJ2-1; V: TRBV3-1; CDR3: CASLKPQGYEQFF
J: TRBJ2-2; V: TRBV7-9; CDR3: CASSHPRGVYTGELFF
J: TRBJ2-7; V: TRBV12-3/TRBV12-4; CDR3: CASSPGVAGVEQYF
J: TRBJ1-6; V: TRBV7-9; CDR3: CASSHRDTDSPLHF
J: TRBJ2-7; V: TRBV27; CDR3: CASSWTGTGSYEQYF
J: TRBJ2-1; V: TRBV4-2; CDR3: CASSQAEGRLRRDRFNEQFF
J: TRBJ2-1; V: TRBV5-1; CDR3: CASSLALSNDEQFF
J: TRBJ2-3; V: TRBV10-3; CDR3: CAISPAGGIDTQYF
J: TRBJ2-1; V: TRBV5-1; CDR3: CASSLAWISDEQFF
J: TRBJ2-7; V: TRBV3-1; CDR3: CASSQTNPSYEQYF
J: TRBJ2-1; V: TRBV5-1; CDR3: CASAVADSYNEQFF
J: TRBJ2-7; V: TRBV12-3/TRBV12-4; CDR3: CASSPRDKDEQYF
J: TRBJ2-5; V: TRBV12-3/TRBV12-4; CDR3: CASSFGSSGTGETQYF
J: TRBJ1-1; V: TRBV28; CDR3: CASRPRTGQPSLRAFF
J: TRBJ2-3; V: TRBV20-1; CDR3: CSARGRHDTQYF
J: TRBJ1-1; V: TRBV11-2; CDR3: CASNGGRANTEAFF
J: TRBJ2-1; V: TRBV20-1; CDR3: CSARDRRAVNEQFF
J: TRBJ2-7; V: TRBV12-3/TRBV12-4; CDR3: CASSLYSGRGEQYF
J: TRBJ2-3; V: TRBV10-3; CDR3: CAINPGLAGQTTQYF
J: TRBJ2-4; V: TRBV20-1; CDR3: CSARDGRENIQYF
J: TRBJ2-1; V: TRBV29-1; CDR3: CSVEDIVWRGTYNEQFF
J: TRBJ2-4; V: TRBV11-2; CDR3: CASSPFRRNVQGQYF
J: TRBJ2-7; V: TRBV28; CDR3: CAASYEQYF
J: TRBJ2-1; V: TRBV7-9; CDR3: CASSPTGGSYNEQFF
J: TRBJ1-5; V: TRBV7-8; CDR3: CASSAQTGLNQPQHF
J: TRBJ2-1; V: TRBV6-5; CDR3: CASSGRHNEQFF
J: TRBJ2-1; V: TRBV20-1; CDR3: CSAPPALAPWSQHNEQFF
J: TRBJ2-7; V: TRBV19; CDR3: CATRGGGAYEQYF
J: TRBJ2-5; V: TRBV10-3; CDR3: CAISLLAGGSETQYF
J: TRBJ2-1; V: TRBV5-1; CDR3: CASSWGSAGGYNEQFF
J: TRBJ2-1; V: TRBV29-1; CDR3: CSGAKREALNEQFF
J: TRBJ1-2; V: TRBV12-3/TRBV12-4; CDR3: CASSLTGLPNSTF
J: TRBJ1-1; V: TRBV29-1; CDR3: CSVDVGRRNTEAFF
J: TRBJ1-1; V: TRBV7-3; CDR3: CASSADVDTEAFF
J: TRBJ2-3; V: TRBV19; CDR3: CASSKTVSTDTQYF
J: TRBJ2-3; V: TRBV28; CDR3: CASSFSGVVTDTQYF
J: TRBJ1-6; V: TRBV29-1; CDR3: CSVGSGGNSPLHF
J: TRBJ2-7; V: TRBV20-1; CDR3: CSARGTASYEQYF
J: TRBJ2-7; V: TRBV5-1; CDR3: CASSGEPLLGPHEQYF
J: TRBJ2-1; V: TRBV20-1; CDR3: CSALGTSGRTLNEQFF
J: TRBJ1-2; V: TRBV12-3/TRBV12-4; CDR3: CASTTGPGVLYYGYTF
J: TRBJ2-7; V: TRBV20-1; CDR3: CSAKTGLAGESSYEQYF